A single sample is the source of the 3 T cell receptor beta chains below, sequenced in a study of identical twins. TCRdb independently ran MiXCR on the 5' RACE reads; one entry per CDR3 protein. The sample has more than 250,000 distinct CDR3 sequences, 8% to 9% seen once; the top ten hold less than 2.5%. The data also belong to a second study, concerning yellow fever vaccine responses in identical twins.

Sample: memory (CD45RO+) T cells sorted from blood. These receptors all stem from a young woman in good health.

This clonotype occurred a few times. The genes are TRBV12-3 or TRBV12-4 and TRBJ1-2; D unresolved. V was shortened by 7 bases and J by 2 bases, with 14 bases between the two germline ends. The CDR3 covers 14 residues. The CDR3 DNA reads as TGTGCCAGCAATAGAGCGGGCATGAACTATGGCTACACCTTC. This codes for CASNRAGMNYGYTF.

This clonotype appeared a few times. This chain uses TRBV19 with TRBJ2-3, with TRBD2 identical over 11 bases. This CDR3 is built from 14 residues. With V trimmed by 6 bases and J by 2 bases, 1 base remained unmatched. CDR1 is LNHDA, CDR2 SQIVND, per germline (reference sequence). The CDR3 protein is CASRLAGATDTQYF. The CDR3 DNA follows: TGTGCCAGTAGACTAGCGGGAGCCACAGATACGCAGTATTTT. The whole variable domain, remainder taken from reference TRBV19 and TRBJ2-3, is DGGITQSPKYLFRKEGQNVTLSCEQNLNHDAMYWYRQDPGQGLRLIYYSQIVNDFQKGDIAEGYSVSREKKESFPLTVTSAQKNPTAFYLCASRLAGATDTQYFGPGTRLTVL.

CDR3 nucleotides: TGCAGCTTAGACGCCTTTAGCGGAGATACGCAGTATTTT. Its translation: CSLDAFSGDTQYF. The J gene is TRBJ2-3, the V gene TRBV29-1; the D gene is possibly TRBD2 (6 bases). Per germline, CDR1 SQVTM and CDR2 ANQGSEA. Trimming cost V 8 bases and J 5 bases, with 17 bases left between them. This CDR3 contains 13 residues.